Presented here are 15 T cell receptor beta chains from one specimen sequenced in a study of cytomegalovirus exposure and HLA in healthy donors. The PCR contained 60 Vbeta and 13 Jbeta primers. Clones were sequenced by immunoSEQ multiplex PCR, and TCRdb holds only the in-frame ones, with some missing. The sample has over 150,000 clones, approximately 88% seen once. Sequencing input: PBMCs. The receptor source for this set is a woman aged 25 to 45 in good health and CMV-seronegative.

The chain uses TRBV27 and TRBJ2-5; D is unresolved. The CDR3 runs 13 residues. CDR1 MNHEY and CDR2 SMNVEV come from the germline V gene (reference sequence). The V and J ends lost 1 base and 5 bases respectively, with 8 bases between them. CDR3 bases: TGTGCCAGCAGTTTATTGGGCCCCGAGACCCAGTACTTC. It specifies CASSLLGPETQYF.

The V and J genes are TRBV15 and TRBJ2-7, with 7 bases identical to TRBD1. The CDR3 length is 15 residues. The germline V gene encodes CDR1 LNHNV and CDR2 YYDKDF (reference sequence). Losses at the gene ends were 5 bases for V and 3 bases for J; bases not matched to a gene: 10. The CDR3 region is CATSPLTTGHYEQYF. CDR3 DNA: TGTGCCACCAGCCCTTTGACGACAGGGCACTACGAGCAGTACTTC.

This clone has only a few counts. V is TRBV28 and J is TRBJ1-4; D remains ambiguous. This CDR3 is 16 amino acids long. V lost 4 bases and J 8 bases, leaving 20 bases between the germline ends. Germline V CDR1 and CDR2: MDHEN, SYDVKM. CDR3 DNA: TGTGCCAGCAGTTCTCCCCTCGGGATTATTAAGGAAAAACTGTTTTTT. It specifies CASSSPLGIIKEKLFF.

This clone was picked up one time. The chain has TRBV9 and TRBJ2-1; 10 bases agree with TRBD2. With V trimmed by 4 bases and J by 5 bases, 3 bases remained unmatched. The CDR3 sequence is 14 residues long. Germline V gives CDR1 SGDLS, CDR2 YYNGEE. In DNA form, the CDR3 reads TGTGCCAGCAGCCCTAGCGGGAGCCACAATGAGCAGTTCTTC. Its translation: CASSPSGSHNEQFF.

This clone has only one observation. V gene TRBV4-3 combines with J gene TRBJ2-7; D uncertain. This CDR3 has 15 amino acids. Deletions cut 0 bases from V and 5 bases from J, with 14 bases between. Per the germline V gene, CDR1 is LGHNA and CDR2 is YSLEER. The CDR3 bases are TGCGCCAGCAGCCAAGAGCTGAGTTTCCCAAACGAGCAGTACTTC. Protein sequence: CASSQELSFPNEQYF.

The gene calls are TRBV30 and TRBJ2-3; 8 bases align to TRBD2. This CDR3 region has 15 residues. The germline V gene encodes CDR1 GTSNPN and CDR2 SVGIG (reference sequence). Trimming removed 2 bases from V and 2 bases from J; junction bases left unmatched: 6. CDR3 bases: TGTGCCTGGAGTCGCGGGGGGTCTTTCACAGATACGCAGTATTTT. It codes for CAWSRGGSFTDTQYF.

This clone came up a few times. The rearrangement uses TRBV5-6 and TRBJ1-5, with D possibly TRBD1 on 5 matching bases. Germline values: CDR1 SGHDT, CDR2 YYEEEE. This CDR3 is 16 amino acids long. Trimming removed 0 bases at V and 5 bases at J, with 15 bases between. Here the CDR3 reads CASSLAGFGGDQPQHF. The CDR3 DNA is TGTGCCAGCAGCTTGGCCGGCTTCGGGGGTGATCAGCCCCAGCATTTT. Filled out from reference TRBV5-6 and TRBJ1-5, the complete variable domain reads DAGVTQSPTHLIKTRGQQVTLRCSPKSGHDTVSWYQQALGQGPQFIFQYYEEEERQRGNFPDRFSGHQFPNYSSELNVNALLLGDSALYLCASSLAGFGGDQPQHFGDGTRLSIL.

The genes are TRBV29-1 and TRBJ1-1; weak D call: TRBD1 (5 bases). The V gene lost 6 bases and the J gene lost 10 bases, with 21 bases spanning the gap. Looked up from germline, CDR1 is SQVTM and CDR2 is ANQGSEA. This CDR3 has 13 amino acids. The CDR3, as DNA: TGCAGCGTGCATCCTATTGGGGGAGGTGGAGCTTTCTTT. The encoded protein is CSVHPIGGGGAFF. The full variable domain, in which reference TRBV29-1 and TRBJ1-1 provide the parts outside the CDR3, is SAVISQKPSRDICQRGTSLTIQCQVDSQVTMMFWYRQQPGQSLTLIATANQGSEATYESGFVIDKFPISRPNLTFSTLTVSNMSPEDSSIYLCSVHPIGGGGAFFGQGTRLTVV.

CDR3 sequence: CASRMTRSSYEQYF. CDR3 nucleotides: TGTGCCAGCAGAATGACGAGGAGCTCCTACGAGCAGTACTTC. V is TRBV27 and J is TRBJ2-7; D uncertain. Germline V gene lookup returns CDR1 MNHEY and CDR2 SMNVEV (reference sequence). V lost 6 bases, J lost 0 bases, and 12 bases lay in between. This CDR3 has 14 amino acids.

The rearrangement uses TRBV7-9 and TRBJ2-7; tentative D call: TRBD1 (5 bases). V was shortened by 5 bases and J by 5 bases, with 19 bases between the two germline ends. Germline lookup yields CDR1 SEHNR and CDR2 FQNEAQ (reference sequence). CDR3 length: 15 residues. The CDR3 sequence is CASSQGRWGNHEQYF. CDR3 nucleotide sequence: TGTGCCAGCAGCCAAGGGCGGTGGGGCAACCACGAGCAGTACTTC.

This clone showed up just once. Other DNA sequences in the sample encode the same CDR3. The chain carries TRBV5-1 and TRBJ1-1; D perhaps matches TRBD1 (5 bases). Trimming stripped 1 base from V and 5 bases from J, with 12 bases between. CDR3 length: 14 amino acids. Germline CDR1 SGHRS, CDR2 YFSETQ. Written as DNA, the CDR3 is TGCGCCAGCAGCTTGACGGGGGGAGCAACTGAAGCTTTCTTT. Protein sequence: CASSLTGGATEAFF.

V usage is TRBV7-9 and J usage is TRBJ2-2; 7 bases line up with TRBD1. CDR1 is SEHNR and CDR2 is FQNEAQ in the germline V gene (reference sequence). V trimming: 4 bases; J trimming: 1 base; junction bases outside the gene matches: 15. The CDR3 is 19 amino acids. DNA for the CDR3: TGTGCCAGCAGCTCAAAGGGTATGGTAGGGGGCCTGAACACCGGGGAGCTGTTTTTT. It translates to CASSSKGMVGGLNTGELFF.

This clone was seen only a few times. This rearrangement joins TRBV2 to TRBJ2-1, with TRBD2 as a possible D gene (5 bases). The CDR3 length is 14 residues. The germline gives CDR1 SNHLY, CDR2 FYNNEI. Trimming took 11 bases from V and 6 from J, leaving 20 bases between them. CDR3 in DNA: TGTGCCGGAACTACTAGACGGGTAGCCAATGAGCAGTTCTTC. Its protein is CAGTTRRVANEQFF.

In nucleotides, the CDR3 is TGTGCCAGCAGCTTTAACACGGGACTCCACACAGATACGCAGTATTTT. Protein: CASSFNTGLHTDTQYF. This chain connects TRBV7-9 to TRBJ2-3; D possibly corresponds to TRBD2 (6 bases). Trimming removed 3 bases at V and 2 bases at J, with 15 bases between. Germline-derived CDR1 and CDR2 are SEHNR and FQNEAQ (reference sequence). The CDR3 spans 16 residues.

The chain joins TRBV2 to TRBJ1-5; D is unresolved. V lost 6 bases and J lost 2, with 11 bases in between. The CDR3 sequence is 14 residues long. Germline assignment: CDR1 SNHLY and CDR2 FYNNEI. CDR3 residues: CASRLSERNQPQHF. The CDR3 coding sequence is TGTGCCAGCAGACTAAGTGAGCGCAATCAGCCCCAGCATTTT.